This paragraph reports one T cell receptor (beta chain). The sample carries other DNA sequences with the same CDR3. The sample originates from a study of shared clonotypes between healthy human individuals. Sequencing was at deep level. Only in-frame clones appear in the TCRdb table, and some are missing; sequencing was by immunoSEQ multiplex PCR. Seen here are 600,000 to 750,000 clones, 90% observed once, and the top ten hold roughly 36%. CD8 memory merged CD45RO+ cells and CCR7-negative CD45RA+ TemRA cells into one population. Germline CDR1 is MNHEY and CDR2 is SMNVEV (reference sequence). This CDR3 spans 14 amino acids. The V gene lost 0 bases and the J gene lost 3 bases, with 9 bases spanning the gap.

The rearrangement uses TRBV27 and TRBJ2-7; a weak D match, TRBD1 (6 bases). The receptor was isolated from a man aged 18 to 29 in good health. Some clones in this sample may be carry-over from other donors' samples. Sample: memory CD8+ T cells from PBMCs. Subset of the sample: CD45RO+ cells pooled with CCR7-negative TemRA cells. CDR3 sequence: CASSLSTGNYEQYF. The CDR3 region has the DNA TGTGCCAGCAGTTTATCGACAGGAAACTACGAGCAGTACTTC.